This passage covers 31 T cell receptor beta chains from one sample sequenced in a study of T cells in Graves' hyperthyroidism and ophthalmopathy. Researchers took RNA transcripts and amplified the TCR beta CDR3 regions from them. First-round RT-PCR of the TCR CDR3 relied on the HTBI primer set. In TCRdb, the multiplex PCR reads were re-called with MiXCR into one record per CDR3 protein. Among about 720,000 distinct CDR3 sequences listed, about 17% were seen once. Sequencing was carried out using blood. Receptors were obtained from a woman between 45 and 60 years old with Graves' hyperthyroidism that later progressed to Graves' ophthalmopathy.

This clonotype came up many times. The genes are TRBV2 and TRBJ2-3; no reliable D call. This CDR3 has 11 residues. CDR1 and CDR2 from the germline V gene are SNHLY and FYNNEI. Trimming left V 7 bases short and J 2 bases short, with 4 bases between. Written as DNA, the CDR3 is TGTGCCAGCACCCCCACAGATACGCAGTATTTT. This codes for CASTPTDTQYF.

Of note for this clonotype: Since a much larger clone is just one base distant, this may be a read error. The chain employs TRBV11-2 and TRBJ1-2; no reliable D call. The germline V gene has CDR1 SGHAT and CDR2 FQNNGV. Trimming shortened V by 10 bases and J by 2 bases, and 11 bases separated the two germline ends. The CDR3 runs 12 residues. CDR3 DNA sequence: TGTGCCAACTCTGAGGGCAACTATGGCTACACCTTC. The encoded protein is CANSEGNYGYTF. Together with reference TRBV11-2 and TRBJ1-2, the CDR3 gives the full variable domain: EAGVAQSPRYKIIEKRQSVAFWCNPISGHATLYWYQQILGQGPKLLIQFQNNGVVDDSQLPKDRFSAERLKGVDSTLKIQPAKLEDSAVYLCANSEGNYGYTFGSGTRLTVV.

At least ten counts were recorded for this clonotype. The chain joins TRBV7-2 to TRBJ2-5, with D possibly TRBD2 on 5 matching bases. The CDR3 spans 14 residues. The ends were cut back, 7 bases at V and 5 bases at J, with 17 bases in the middle. Looked up from germline, CDR1 is SGHTA and CDR2 is FQGNSA. The CDR3 sequence is CASNRERGRETQYF. The CDR3 nucleotides are TGTGCCAGCAACCGAGAACGCGGGCGTGAGACCCAGTACTTC.

This clonotype was seen repeatedly, ten times or more. The CDR3 spells CASSQGVGSPLHF. DNA for the CDR3: TGTGCCAGCAGCCAGGGGGTAGGGTCACCCCTCCACTTT. V gene TRBV3-1 combines with J gene TRBJ1-6, with D tentatively TRBD1 (5 bases). CDR3 length: 13 residues. The ends were cut back, 3 bases at V and 10 bases at J, with 10 bases in the middle. Germline V gene sequence: CDR1 LGHDT, CDR2 YNNKEL (reference sequence).

This clonotype was counted between two and nine times. The rearrangement links TRBV24-1 to TRBJ2-1; D ambiguous. The CDR3 is 12 amino acids. V lost 4 bases, J lost 2 bases, and 2 bases lay in between. CDR1 KGHDR and CDR2 SFDVKD come from the germline V gene. CDR3 sequence (DNA): TGTGCCACCAGTGACGCCTACAATGAGCAGTTCTTC. Translating it yields CATSDAYNEQFF.

The chain has TRBV5-1 and TRBJ2-1; the D gene is possibly TRBD2 (6 bases). V was clipped by 4 bases and J by 0 bases, with 17 bases between them. CDR1 is SGHRS and CDR2 is YFSETQ in the germline V gene. The CDR3 runs 17 residues. The CDR3 protein is CASSPGGGGSSYNEQFF. CDR3 DNA sequence: TGCGCCAGCAGCCCCGGGGGTGGGGGGAGCTCCTACAATGAGCAGTTCTTC.

This clonotype has just one count. The CDR3 loop is CASSLFGVDYGYTF. Here the CDR3 DNA reads TGTGCCAGCAGCTTATTCGGGGTGGACTATGGCTACACCTTC. V and J are TRBV7-2 and TRBJ1-2; D gene uncertain. CDR1 and CDR2 from the germline V gene are SGHTA and FQGNSA. The CDR3 loop spans 14 amino acids. Trimming took off 2 bases at V and 3 bases at J, with 10 bases between the two ends.

This clonotype was detected only once. V usage is TRBV6-1 and J usage is TRBJ1-3; 8 bases map to TRBD1. The V segment lost 5 bases and the J segment 0 bases; nucleotides outside the gene matches: 6. The CDR3 contains 16 residues. Germline V CDR1 and CDR2: MNHNS, SASEGT. The CDR3 loop reads CASSRQGFGSGNTIYF. The CDR3 DNA follows: TGTGCCAGCAGTCGACAGGGGTTCGGCTCTGGAAACACCATATATTTT.

This clonotype showed up many times. The chain links TRBV20-1 to TRBJ1-1; tentatively, D is TRBD1 (6 bases). Germline V lookup: CDR1 DFQATT, CDR2 SNEGSKA (reference sequence). V shed 3 bases and J shed 0 bases, with 14 bases lying between them. The CDR3 is 15 amino acids. The CDR3 reads CSASRLGQMNTEAFF. Written as DNA, the CDR3 is TGCAGTGCTAGTCGTTTAGGACAGATGAACACTGAAGCTTTCTTT.

V and J are TRBV19 and TRBJ1-2; TRBD1 agrees at 7 bases. V was pared by 8 bases and J by 3 bases, with 12 bases of the junction left unmatched. The CDR3 is made up of 15 amino acids. Germline CDR1 LNHDA, CDR2 SQIVND (reference sequence). The CDR3 nucleotides are TGTGCCAGTTACCCTACTGACAGGGCGCACTATGGCTACACCTTC. Translating gives CASYPTDRAHYGYTF. The variable domain in full, with the rest retrieved from reference TRBV19 and TRBJ1-2, is DGGITQSPKYLFRKEGQNVTLSCEQNLNHDAMYWYRQDPGQGLRLIYYSQIVNDFQKGDIAEGYSVSREKKESFPLTVTSAQKNPTAFYLCASYPTDRAHYGYTFGSGTRLTVV.

This clonotype appeared many times. The chain uses TRBV27 and TRBJ1-1, with D possibly matching TRBD1 (5 bases). The length of the CDR3 is 16 residues. Germline V lookup: CDR1 MNHEY, CDR2 SMNVEV (reference sequence). V lost 3 bases and J 1 base, leaving 15 bases between the germline ends. DNA of the CDR3: TGTGCCAGCAGTTTGGGAGGACTTGGGGGGAACACTGAAGCTTTCTTT. Translated, it gives CASSLGGLGGNTEAFF.

This clonotype was seen only a few times. The CDR3 protein is CASSPHIGGDQPQHF. The CDR3 DNA follows: TGTGCCAGCAGCCCCCATATCGGGGGAGATCAGCCCCAGCATTTT. This chain connects TRBV5-5 to TRBJ1-5; possible D gene TRBD1, 5 bases. The CDR3 is 15 amino acids. V lost 4 bases and J 5 bases, leaving 16 bases between the germline ends. CDR1 SGHKS and CDR2 YYEKEE come from the germline V gene (reference sequence).

This clonotype has just a few counts. The CDR3 sequence: CASSPRLGGTNGYTF. Written as DNA, the CDR3 is TGTGCCAGCAGCCCTCGGTTAGGAGGGACCAATGGCTACACCTTC. The rearrangement joins TRBV9 to TRBJ1-2, with D possibly matching TRBD1 (5 bases). Between the trimmed V and J ends, which lost 4 bases and 6 bases, there was a span of 19 bases. The germline V gene has CDR1 SGDLS and CDR2 YYNGEE. The CDR3 sequence is 15 residues long.

This clonotype showed up many times. The CDR3 reads CASSQPYSEQYF. Here the CDR3 DNA reads TGTGCCAGCAGCCAACCTTATAGCGAGCAGTACTTC. This chain connects TRBV3-1 to TRBJ2-7; no firm D call. The germline V and J ends were trimmed by 2 bases and 6 bases, with 8 bases remaining between them. This CDR3 is 12 amino acids long. In germline, CDR1 is LGHDT, CDR2 YNNKEL (reference sequence).

This clonotype was counted at least ten times. The chain's CDR3 is CASTPQRTNNEQFF. Written as DNA, the CDR3 is TGTGCCAGCACCCCGCAGCGTACCAACAATGAGCAGTTCTTC. J is TRBJ2-1 and V is TRBV3-1, with no clear D. V was pared by 7 bases and J by 5 bases, with 15 bases between. CDR1 LGHDT and CDR2 YNNKEL come from the germline V gene (reference sequence). The CDR3 contains 14 residues.

This clonotype appeared many times. This chain joins TRBV5-1 and TRBJ1-1; the D is unclear. CDR3 length: 18 amino acids. The ends were cut back, 0 bases at V and 6 bases at J, with 24 bases in the middle. Germline V gives CDR1 SGHRS, CDR2 YFSETQ. The chain's CDR3 is CASSLVRAIPAFVAEAFF. CDR3 DNA sequence: TGCGCCAGCAGCTTGGTGCGGGCAATACCGGCCTTCGTCGCTGAAGCTTTCTTT.

The J gene is TRBJ2-7, the V gene TRBV19, with 7 bases identical to TRBD2. V lost 6 bases to trimming and J lost 7 bases; unmatched junction nucleotides: 3. This CDR3 comprises 11 residues. From germline, CDR1 is LNHDA and CDR2 SQIVND (reference sequence). Written as DNA, the CDR3 is TGTGCCAGTAGCGGGGGGTTTGAGCAGTACTTC. Its protein product is CASSGGFEQYF.

DNA for the CDR3: TGTGCCAGCAGTTTACAGGGACAGGGAGAGACCCAGTACTTC. Protein: CASSLQGQGETQYF. The rearrangement links TRBV12-3 or TRBV12-4 to TRBJ2-5, with TRBD1 matching over 9 bases. The CDR3 runs to 14 residues. V dropped 2 bases and J dropped 4; count of bases not matched to a gene: 2.

This clonotype was found many times. This chain connects TRBV20-1 to TRBJ1-1, with D possibly TRBD1 on 6 matching bases. The CDR3 is 13 residues long. Germline lookup yields CDR1 DFQATT and CDR2 SNEGSKA (reference sequence). Deletions cut 5 bases from V and 2 bases from J, with 12 bases between. This chain's CDR3 is CSAPWTDNTEAFF. The DNA for the CDR3 is TGCAGTGCTCCCTGGACAGATAACACTGAAGCTTTCTTT.

The chain couples TRBV3-1 to TRBJ2-2; 7 nucleotides line up with TRBD1. Germline lookup yields CDR1 LGHDT and CDR2 YNNKEL (reference sequence). This CDR3 spans 12 amino acids. Trimming at V came to 5 bases and at J to 9 bases, leaving 3 bases not matched to a gene. CDR3: CASSVQGWELFF. CDR3 sequence (DNA): TGTGCCAGCAGCGTACAGGGGTGGGAGCTGTTTTTT.

The sample holds many counts of this clonotype. The chain carries TRBV12-3 or TRBV12-4 and TRBJ1-1, with D perhaps TRBD1 (6 bases). The CDR3 is 14 residues long. V was clipped by 6 bases and J by 0 bases, with 11 bases between them. The CDR3: CASRRGTLNTEAFF. The CDR3 nucleotides are TGTGCCAGCAGGAGGGGGACCCTGAACACTGAAGCTTTCTTT.

The table lists this clonotype with many counts. CDR3 loop: CATRDRGTGELFF. In nucleotides, the CDR3 is TGTGCCACTAGGGACAGGGGCACCGGGGAGCTGTTTTTT. The rearrangement links TRBV19 to TRBJ2-2, with 10 bases matching TRBD1. The CDR3 loop spans 13 amino acids. The V and J ends lost 10 bases and 4 bases, in that order; junction bases with no gene match: 3. Germline CDR1 and CDR2: LNHDA and SQIVND (reference sequence).

The table lists this clonotype with a few counts. The rearrangement links TRBV6-1 to TRBJ2-2; perhaps TRBD1 as D (5 bases). The V end lost 6 bases, the J end lost 3 bases, and 11 bases lay between the germline ends. The CDR3 sequence is 14 residues long. Germline CDR1 and CDR2: MNHNS and SASEGT. CDR3 loop: CASSALRDTGELFF. DNA for the CDR3: TGTGCCAGCAGCGCCCTCAGGGACACCGGGGAGCTGTTTTTT.

This clonotype occurred many times. The J gene is TRBJ2-3, the V gene TRBV11-3; perhaps D is TRBD1 or TRBD2 (5 bases each). The CDR3 has 13 amino acids. V was clipped by 8 bases and J by 2 bases, with 11 bases between them. CDR1 and CDR2 from the germline V gene are SGHNT and YENEEA. As DNA, the CDR3 is TGTGCCAGCCGAGGGGCAAACACAGATACGCAGTATTTT. Its protein is CASRGANTDTQYF.

This clonotype was found many times. This chain uses TRBV2 with TRBJ2-2; 10 bases are shared with TRBD1. Germline assignment: CDR1 SNHLY and CDR2 FYNNEI. The ends lost 7 bases at V and 2 bases at J; junction bases unmatched: 4. CDR3 length: 15 amino acids. The CDR3 loop is CASIRQGANTGELFF. The CDR3 DNA reads as TGTGCCAGCATCCGACAGGGGGCTAACACCGGGGAGCTGTTTTTT.

In its sample, this clonotype was seen many times. The chain recombines TRBV12-3 or TRBV12-4 with TRBJ2-3; 8 bases align to TRBD2. J lost 4 bases, V lost 5 bases, and 14 bases had no gene match. CDR3 length: 17 residues. The chain's CDR3 is CASSPGLAGIYSDTQYF. The CDR3 nucleotides are TGTGCCAGCAGTCCAGGACTAGCAGGCATCTATTCAGATACGCAGTATTTT.

This clonotype was detected only a few times. This chain links TRBV13 with TRBJ1-3; no clear D. From germline, CDR1 is PRHDT and CDR2 FYEKMQ (reference sequence). With 4 bases removed from V and 4 bases from J, the gap between germline ends came to 14 bases. This CDR3 has 15 residues. CDR3 nucleotide sequence: TGTGCCAGCAGCTCCCAAGATGCGGTCGGAAACACCATATATTTT. It specifies CASSSQDAVGNTIYF.

The chain is built from TRBV29-1 and TRBJ2-7; no clear D. The CDR3 is 12 residues long. The V gene lost 6 bases and the J gene lost 1 base, with 10 bases spanning the gap. Germline V lookup: CDR1 SQVTM, CDR2 ANQGSEA. CDR3 sequence (DNA): TGCAGCGTCGGCGCCACTTCCTACGAGCAGTACTTC. This translates into CSVGATSYEQYF.

The chain uses TRBV9 and TRBJ2-5, with D unresolved. V lost 3 bases to trimming and J lost 3 bases, with 9 bases between them. CDR3 length: 13 residues. Germline CDR1 is SGDLS and CDR2 is YYNGEE. In DNA form, the CDR3 reads TGTGCCAGCAGCGCATGGCCAGAAGAGACCCAGTACTTC. The encoded protein is CASSAWPEETQYF.

A few counts support this clonotype. The rearrangement links TRBV7-9 to TRBJ2-7, with D possibly matching TRBD1 (6 bases). V dropped 6 bases and J dropped 0 bases, with 15 bases sitting between them. Germline CDR1 SEHNR, CDR2 FQNEAQ (reference sequence). The CDR3 runs to 15 residues. This CDR3 is CASSAARDNSYEQYF. CDR3 DNA: TGTGCCAGCAGTGCTGCCCGGGACAACTCCTACGAGCAGTACTTC.

This rearrangement joins TRBV5-8 to TRBJ2-5, with a weak D call TRBD2 (5 bases). Trimming stripped 5 bases from V and 5 bases from J, with 13 bases between. Germline assignment: CDR1 SGHTS and CDR2 YDEGEE. CDR3 length: 13 residues. DNA of the CDR3: TGTGCCAGCAGAGGACTCGGTGGGGAGACCCAGTACTTC. Amino acid sequence: CASRGLGGETQYF.